This T cell receptor beta chain was captured by sequencing in a study of breast tumors, draining lymph nodes, adjacent tissues. General observations from the study: Most tumor T cells seemingly derive from lymph node, then expand in tumor. That most tumor T cells come from lymph nodes remained unproven.

In regard to this clonotype: Its target is not known.

TCRdb called the multiplex PCR reads again in MiXCR, with one record for every CDR3 protein. The table has approximately 150,000 distinct CDR3 sequences, about 30% seen once. Axillary draining lymph nodes of breast cancer patients supplied the node samples. The CDR3 is 13 amino acids. Germline-derived CDR1 and CDR2 are SGDLS and YYNGEE. The V end was cut by 4 bases, the J end by 4 bases, with 11 bases between. The receptor was isolated from a female donor with breast cancer. Some clones in this sample may be carry-over from other donors' samples. What was sequenced was axillary lymph node tissue. The rearrangement links TRBV9 to TRBJ1-1, with D perhaps TRBD1 (6 bases). CDR3 region: CASSFSQGTEAFF. In nucleotides, the CDR3 is TGTGCCAGCAGCTTTTCACAGGGCACTGAAGCTTTCTTT.